This T cell receptor beta chain came from a study of cytomegalovirus exposure and HLA in healthy donors. Findings and caveats of the study: A few chains tied to CMV proved CMV antigen-specific in vitro.

As concerns this clone: As yet, its antigen is unknown.

13 Jbeta primers and 60 Vbeta primers were used for the PCR. Sequencing was performed with immunoSEQ multiplex PCR; in TCRdb, only in-frame clones are kept and a portion is missing. The sample includes some 240,000 clones, more than 75% seen only once; the top ten take 3.8%. There are 15 residues in the CDR3. The V end was cut by 3 bases, the J end by 5 bases, with 13 bases between. From germline, CDR1 is MNHNS and CDR2 SASEGT. This clonotype was obtained from a male donor in good health and CMV-seronegative. The genes are TRBV6-1 and TRBJ2-2; TRBD2 might be the D (5 bases). Material: PBMCs. CDR3 DNA sequence: TGTGCCAGCAGTGAGGCCGGACTTATTACCGGGGAGCTGTTTTTT. Amino acids: CASSEAGLITGELFF.